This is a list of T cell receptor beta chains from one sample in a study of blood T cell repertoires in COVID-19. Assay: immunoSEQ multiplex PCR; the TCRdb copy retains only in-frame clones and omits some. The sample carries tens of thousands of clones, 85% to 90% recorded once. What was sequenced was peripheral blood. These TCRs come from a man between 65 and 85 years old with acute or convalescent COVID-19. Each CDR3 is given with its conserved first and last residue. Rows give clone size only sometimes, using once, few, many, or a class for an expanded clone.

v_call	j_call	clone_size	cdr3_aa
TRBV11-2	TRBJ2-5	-	CASSEVETQYF
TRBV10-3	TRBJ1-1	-	CAISEFQGKDTEAFF
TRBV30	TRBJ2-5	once	CAWSGSGGQETQYF
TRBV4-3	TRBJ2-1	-	CASSQGGTVRNEQFF
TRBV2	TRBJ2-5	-	CASSETSGSQETQYF
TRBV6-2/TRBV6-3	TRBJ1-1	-	CASSYARTVYTEAFF
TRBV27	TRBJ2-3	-	CASSLLSRRTDTQYF
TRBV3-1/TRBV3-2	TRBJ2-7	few	CASSQGSGAYEQYF
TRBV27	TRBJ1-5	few	CASGRTGPNQPQHF
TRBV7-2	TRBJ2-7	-	CASSFPTDRGREQYF
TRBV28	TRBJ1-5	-	CASSTGAQPQHF
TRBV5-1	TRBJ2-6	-	CASSFIGARSGANVLTF
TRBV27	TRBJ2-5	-	CASSSWTSQETQYF
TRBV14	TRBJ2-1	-	CASSQDPGSSYNEQFF
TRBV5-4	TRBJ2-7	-	CASSSRPGEQYF
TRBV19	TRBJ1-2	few	CASSINRGEGGYTF
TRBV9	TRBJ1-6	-	CASSPLGSYNSPLHF
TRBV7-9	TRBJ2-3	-	CASSWTGLAGPDTQYF
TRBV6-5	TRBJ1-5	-	CASGATLSNQPQHF
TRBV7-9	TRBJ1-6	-	CASSFQGAGNSPLHF
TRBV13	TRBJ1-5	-	CASSFDREQPQHF
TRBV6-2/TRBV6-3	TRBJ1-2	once	CASSLRVPGYTF
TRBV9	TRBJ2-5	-	CASSVGNSQETQYF
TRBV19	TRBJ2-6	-	CASSRPRDRATSGANVLTF
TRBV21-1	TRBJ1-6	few	CASSKDWPEGNSPLHF
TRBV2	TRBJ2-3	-	CASTLTDTQYF
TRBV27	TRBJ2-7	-	CASSLRTPYYEQYF
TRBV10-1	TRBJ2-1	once	CASGKTREGEQFF
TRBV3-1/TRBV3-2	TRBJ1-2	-	CASSPQTGEGGYTF
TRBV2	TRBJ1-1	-	CASGGEALSGAFF
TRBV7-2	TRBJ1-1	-	CASSLVDSTEAFF
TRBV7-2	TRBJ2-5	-	CASSFLDRVGETQYF
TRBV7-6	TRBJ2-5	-	CASSLAGQYQETQYF
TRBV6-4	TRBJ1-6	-	CASRAGTGFHSPLHF
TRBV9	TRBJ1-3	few	CASSVQFSGNTIYF
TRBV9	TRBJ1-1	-	CASSPGTGMNTEAFF
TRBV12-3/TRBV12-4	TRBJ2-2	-	CASIFTGELFF